The clone carrying this T cell receptor beta chain appeared many times. The record originates from a study of CD8+CD57+ T cells in acquired aplastic anemia. Patients selected for sequencing had displayed CD8+CD57+ cell expansion by flow cytometry. V was pared by 5 bases and J by 5 bases, with 19 bases between. The CDR3 is 14 amino acids. Germline V gene lookup returns CDR1 DFQATT and CDR2 SNEGSKA (reference sequence). TCR beta VDJ combinations and CDR3 sequences were profiled from genomic DNA. TCRdb fed the reads into MiXCR, producing one record per CDR3 protein. The sample has 400,000 to 600,000 distinct CDR3 sequences; around 30% are singletons.

Sequenced sample: sorted CD4+, CD8+, or CD8+CD57+ T cells (not recorded which) from PBMCs. This sequence joins TRBV20-1 and TRBJ2-7; maybe TRBD2 (6 bases). The clonotype comes from a human donor with aplastic anemia. CDR3 sequence reads: CSALDPTGGDEQYF. CDR3 DNA: TGCAGTGCTCTAGACCCGACGGGCGGGGACGAGCAGTACTTC.